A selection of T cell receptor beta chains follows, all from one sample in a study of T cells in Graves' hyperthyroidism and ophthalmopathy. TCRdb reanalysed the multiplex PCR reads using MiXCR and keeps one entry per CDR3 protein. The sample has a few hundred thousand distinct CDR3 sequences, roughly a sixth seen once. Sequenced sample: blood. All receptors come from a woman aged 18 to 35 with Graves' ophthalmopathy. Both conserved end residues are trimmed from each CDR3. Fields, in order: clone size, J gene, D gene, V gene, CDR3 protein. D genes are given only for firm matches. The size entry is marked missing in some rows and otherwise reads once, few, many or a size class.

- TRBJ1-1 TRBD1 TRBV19 ASSIGTGRTEAF
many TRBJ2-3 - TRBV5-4 ASSLFARTTDTQY
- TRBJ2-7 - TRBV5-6 ASSLAQTSFHEQY
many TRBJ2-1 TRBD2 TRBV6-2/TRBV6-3 ASSIAGPTYDEQF
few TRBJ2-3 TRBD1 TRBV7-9 ASSLDLTGDGTDTQY
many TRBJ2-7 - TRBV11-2 ASSRASSYEQY
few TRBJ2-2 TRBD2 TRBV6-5 ASSYVAGVSGELF
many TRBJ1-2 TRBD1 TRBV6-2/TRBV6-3 ASRDTGADYGYT
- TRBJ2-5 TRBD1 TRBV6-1 ASRGDRQETQY
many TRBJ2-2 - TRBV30 AWSRLANTGELF
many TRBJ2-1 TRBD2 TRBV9 ASSPRTSGGYNEQF